These T cell receptor beta chains were read from a single sample in a study of T cell changes during pregnancy in multiple sclerosis. Clones were read by immunoSEQ multiplex PCR, and TCRdb kept only the in-frame ones, dropping some. The sample lists just over 20,000 clones, roughly 89% occurring once. Sequenced here: CD8+ T cells from peripheral blood mononuclear cells, sampled in the second trimester of pregnancy. Receptors were obtained from a female donor in good health, enrolled as a control in a pregnancy study. Each CDR3 is given with its conserved first and last residue. The D gene is left open where the match is weak. Clone size, where shown, is once, few, many, or a class for clones that have expanded.

clone size: .; D gene: .; V gene: TRBV5-6; J gene: TRBJ1-6; CDR3 protein: CASSLYSYNSPLHF; CDR3 DNA: TGTGCCAGCAGCTTGTACTCCTATAATTCACCCCTCCACTTT
clone size: .; D gene: TRBD2; V gene: TRBV4-2; J gene: TRBJ2-1; CDR3 protein: CASSQSGLAGRLYSYNEQFF; CDR3 DNA: TGTGCCAGCAGCCAATCCGGACTAGCGGGTAGACTCTACTCCTACAATGAGCAGTTCTTC
clone size: .; D gene: TRBD2; V gene: TRBV7-3; J gene: TRBJ2-1; CDR3 protein: CASSPRTSAAYNEQFF; CDR3 DNA: TGTGCCAGCAGCCCCCGGACTAGCGCTGCCTACAATGAGCAGTTCTTC
clone size: .; D gene: TRBD2; V gene: TRBV19; J gene: TRBJ2-1; CDR3 protein: CASSMRGNEQFF; CDR3 DNA: TGTGCCAGTAGTATGCGGGGGAATGAGCAGTTCTTC
clone size: .; D gene: TRBD1; V gene: TRBV27; J gene: TRBJ2-3; CDR3 protein: CASSRDRAPDTQYF; CDR3 DNA: TGTGCCAGCAGTCGTGACAGGGCCCCAGATACGCAGTATTTT
clone size: few; D gene: TRBD1; V gene: TRBV29-1; J gene: TRBJ2-1; CDR3 protein: CSVGQGFNEQFF; CDR3 DNA: TGCAGCGTTGGACAGGGGTTCAATGAGCAGTTCTTC
clone size: .; D gene: .; V gene: TRBV5-8; J gene: TRBJ1-1; CDR3 protein: CASTLGRDTEAFF; CDR3 DNA: TGTGCCAGCACCCTGGGGAGAGACACTGAAGCTTTCTTT
clone size: .; D gene: TRBD1; V gene: TRBV15; J gene: TRBJ2-7; CDR3 protein: CATSRTDRGPSGEQYF; CDR3 DNA: TGTGCCACCAGCAGAACCGACAGGGGCCCCTCGGGCGAGCAGTACTTC
clone size: .; D gene: .; V gene: TRBV18; J gene: TRBJ2-5; CDR3 protein: CASSPSSQTGVVETQYF; CDR3 DNA: TGTGCCAGCTCACCATCTTCCCAGACAGGCGTGGTAGAGACCCAGTACTTC
clone size: .; D gene: .; V gene: TRBV4-1; J gene: TRBJ2-7; CDR3 protein: CASSQSGSSYEQYF; CDR3 DNA: TGCGCCAGCAGCCAATCGGGTAGCTCCTACGAGCAGTACTTC
clone size: .; D gene: .; V gene: TRBV11-3; J gene: TRBJ2-1; CDR3 protein: CASSLSEGTYNEQFF; CDR3 DNA: TGTGCCAGCAGCTTATCAGAGGGGACTTACAATGAGCAGTTCTTC
clone size: .; D gene: .; V gene: TRBV4-1; J gene: TRBJ2-3; CDR3 protein: CASSAQSGQRADTQYF; CDR3 DNA: TGCGCCAGCAGCGCCCAATCGGGGCAGCGGGCGGATACGCAGTATTTT
clone size: .; D gene: .; V gene: TRBV10-2; J gene: TRBJ1-1; CDR3 protein: CASSVLQGAPNTEAFF; CDR3 DNA: TGCGCCAGCAGTGTGTTACAGGGAGCACCCAACACTGAAGCTTTCTTT
clone size: .; D gene: .; V gene: TRBV7-2; J gene: TRBJ2-5; CDR3 protein: CASSPPLREQETQYF; CDR3 DNA: TGTGCCAGCAGCCCCCCCTTGAGGGAGCAAGAGACCCAGTACTTC
clone size: once; D gene: .; V gene: TRBV27; J gene: TRBJ1-1; CDR3 protein: CASSWGQINTEAFF; CDR3 DNA: TGTGCCAGCAGTTGGGGGCAAATAAACACTGAAGCTTTCTTT
clone size: .; D gene: TRBD1; V gene: TRBV6-4; J gene: TRBJ2-1; CDR3 protein: CASSDGGQDYNEQFF; CDR3 DNA: TGTGCCAGCAGTGACGGGGGACAGGACTACAATGAGCAGTTCTTC
clone size: .; D gene: .; V gene: TRBV4-2; J gene: TRBJ2-1; CDR3 protein: CASSQAGDSYNEQFF; CDR3 DNA: TGTGCCAGCAGCCAAGCGGGAGACTCCTACAATGAGCAGTTCTTC
clone size: .; D gene: .; V gene: TRBV19; J gene: TRBJ2-7; CDR3 protein: CASSIPGAYEQYF; CDR3 DNA: TGTGCCAGTAGTATACCCGGGGCCTACGAGCAGTACTTC
clone size: .; D gene: TRBD2; V gene: TRBV7-8; J gene: TRBJ2-2; CDR3 protein: CASITGTSLIANTGELFF; CDR3 DNA: TGTGCCAGCATCACCGGGACTAGCCTTATCGCGAACACCGGGGAGCTGTTTTTT
clone size: .; D gene: .; V gene: TRBV28; J gene: TRBJ1-3; CDR3 protein: CASSSPGRTPLYF; CDR3 DNA: TGTGCCAGCAGTTCCCCCGGTCGTACCCCATTATATTTT
clone size: .; D gene: .; V gene: TRBV28; J gene: TRBJ2-3; CDR3 protein: CASTPELEPLLPQYF; CDR3 DNA: TGTGCCAGCACCCCCGAACTAGAGCCCCTTTTGCCGCAGTATTTT
clone size: .; D gene: TRBD1; V gene: TRBV5-5; J gene: TRBJ2-1; CDR3 protein: CASSLVQGVYNEQFF; CDR3 DNA: TGTGCCAGCAGCTTGGTTCAGGGGGTCTACAATGAGCAGTTCTTC
clone size: .; D gene: TRBD2; V gene: TRBV19; J gene: TRBJ2-7; CDR3 protein: CASSSGRAEQYF; CDR3 DNA: TGTGCCAGTAGTAGCGGGAGGGCCGAGCAGTACTTC
clone size: once; D gene: .; V gene: TRBV25-1; J gene: TRBJ2-2; CDR3 protein: CASSHPGDTGELFF; CDR3 DNA: TGTGCCAGCAGTCATCCGGGGGATACCGGGGAGCTGTTTTTT
clone size: once; D gene: .; V gene: TRBV6-5; J gene: TRBJ2-3; CDR3 protein: CASSYVARGGDTQYF; CDR3 DNA: TGTGCCAGCAGTTATGTAGCGAGGGGGGGAGATACGCAGTATTTT
clone size: .; D gene: TRBD1; V gene: TRBV10-3; J gene: TRBJ2-1; CDR3 protein: CAISESSQGESYNEQFF; CDR3 DNA: TGTGCCATCAGTGAGTCGAGTCAGGGGGAGTCCTACAATGAGCAGTTCTTC
clone size: few; D gene: TRBD1; V gene: TRBV6-1; J gene: TRBJ2-2; CDR3 protein: CASSETLGQGAGELFF; CDR3 DNA: TGTGCCAGCAGTGAAACCCTGGGACAGGGGGCCGGGGAGCTGTTTTTT
clone size: .; D gene: TRBD2; V gene: TRBV25-1; J gene: TRBJ2-3; CDR3 protein: CASSPGGPGDTQYF; CDR3 DNA: TGTGCCAGCAGTCCGGGAGGGCCGGGAGATACGCAGTATTTT
clone size: .; D gene: .; V gene: TRBV27; J gene: TRBJ2-2; CDR3 protein: CASSLLTGSGELFF; CDR3 DNA: TGTGCCAGCAGTCTCCTAACGGGGAGCGGGGAGCTGTTTTTT
clone size: .; D gene: .; V gene: TRBV6-5; J gene: TRBJ2-1; CDR3 protein: CASSYSGGGYNEQFF; CDR3 DNA: TGTGCCAGCAGTTACTCGGGAGGTGGTTACAATGAGCAGTTCTTC
clone size: .; D gene: TRBD1; V gene: TRBV18; J gene: TRBJ1-5; CDR3 protein: CASSPTQGAPSNQPQHF; CDR3 DNA: TGTGCCAGCTCACCGACTCAGGGGGCGCCGAGCAATCAGCCCCAGCATTTT
clone size: .; D gene: .; V gene: TRBV28; J gene: TRBJ2-7; CDR3 protein: CASSFEGRVQYF; CDR3 DNA: TGTGCCAGCAGTTTTGAAGGGAGAGTCCAGTACTTC
clone size: .; D gene: TRBD2; V gene: TRBV6-4; J gene: TRBJ2-3; CDR3 protein: CASSEASGSASTDTQYF; CDR3 DNA: TGTGCCAGCAGTGAGGCTAGCGGGAGTGCTAGCACAGATACGCAGTATTTT
clone size: .; D gene: TRBD2; V gene: TRBV7-2; J gene: TRBJ2-6; CDR3 protein: CASSLGLAGGRGANVLTF; CDR3 DNA: TGTGCCAGCAGCTTGGGGCTGGCGGGAGGGCGTGGGGCCAACGTCCTGACTTTC
clone size: .; D gene: TRBD2; V gene: TRBV27; J gene: TRBJ2-1; CDR3 protein: CASSLLAGHNEQFF; CDR3 DNA: TGTGCCAGCAGTTTACTAGCGGGACACAATGAGCAGTTCTTC
clone size: .; D gene: .; V gene: TRBV28; J gene: TRBJ1-3; CDR3 protein: CASKRGDTIYF; CDR3 DNA: TGTGCCAGCAAAAGAGGCGACACCATATATTTT
clone size: few; D gene: TRBD2; V gene: TRBV6-1; J gene: TRBJ2-5; CDR3 protein: CASSELAGGQETQYF; CDR3 DNA: TGTGCCAGCAGTGAACTAGCGGGGGGGCAAGAGACCCAGTACTTC
clone size: .; D gene: .; V gene: TRBV7-9; J gene: TRBJ2-3; CDR3 protein: CASSPHLREGGPDTQYF; CDR3 DNA: TGTGCCAGCAGCCCACATCTGAGGGAGGGGGGCCCAGATACGCAGTATTTT